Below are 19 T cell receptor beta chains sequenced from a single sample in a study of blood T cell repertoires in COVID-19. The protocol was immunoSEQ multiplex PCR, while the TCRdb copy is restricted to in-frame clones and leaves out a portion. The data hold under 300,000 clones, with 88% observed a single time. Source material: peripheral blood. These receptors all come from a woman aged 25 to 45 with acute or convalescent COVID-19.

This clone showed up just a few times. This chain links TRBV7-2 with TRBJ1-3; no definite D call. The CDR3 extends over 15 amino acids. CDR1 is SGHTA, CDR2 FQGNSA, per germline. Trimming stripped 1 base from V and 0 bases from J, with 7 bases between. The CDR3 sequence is CASSLGRSSGNTIYF. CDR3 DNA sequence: TGTGCCAGCAGCTTAGGGCGGAGCTCTGGAAACACCATATATTTT.

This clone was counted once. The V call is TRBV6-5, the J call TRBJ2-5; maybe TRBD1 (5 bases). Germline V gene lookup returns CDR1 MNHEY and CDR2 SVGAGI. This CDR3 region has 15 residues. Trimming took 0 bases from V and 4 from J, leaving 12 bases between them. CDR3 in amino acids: CASSYSGRVSETQYF. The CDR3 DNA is TGTGCCAGCAGTTACTCCGGCAGGGTCTCAGAGACCCAGTACTTC.

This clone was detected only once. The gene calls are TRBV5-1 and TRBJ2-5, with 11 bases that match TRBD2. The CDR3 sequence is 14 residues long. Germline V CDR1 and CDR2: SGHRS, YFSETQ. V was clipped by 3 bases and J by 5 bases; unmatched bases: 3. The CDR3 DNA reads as TGCGCCAGCAGCTCAACTAGCGGGAGCGAGACCCAGTACTTC. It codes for CASSSTSGSETQYF. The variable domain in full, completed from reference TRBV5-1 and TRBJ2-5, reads KAGVTQTPRYLIKTRGQQVTLSCSPISGHRSVSWYQQTPGQGLQFLFEYFSETQRNKGNFPGRFSGRQFSNSRSEMNVSTLELGDSALYLCASSSTSGSETQYFGPGTRLLVL.

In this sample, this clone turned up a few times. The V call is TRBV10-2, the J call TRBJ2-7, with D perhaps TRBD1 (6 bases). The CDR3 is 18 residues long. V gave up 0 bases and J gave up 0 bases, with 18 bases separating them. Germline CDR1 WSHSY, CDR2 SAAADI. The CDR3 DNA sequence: TGCGCCAGCAGTGAGTCCGGCTTAGGACAGCTTATCTCCTACGAGCAGTACTTC. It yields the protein CASSESGLGQLISYEQYF.

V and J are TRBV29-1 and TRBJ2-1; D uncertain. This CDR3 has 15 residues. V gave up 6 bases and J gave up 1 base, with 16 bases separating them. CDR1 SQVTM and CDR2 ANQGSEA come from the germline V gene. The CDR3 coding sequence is TGCAGCGTAGCCTCCGGGTTCGGGTCCTACAATGAGCAGTTCTTC. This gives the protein CSVASGFGSYNEQFF.

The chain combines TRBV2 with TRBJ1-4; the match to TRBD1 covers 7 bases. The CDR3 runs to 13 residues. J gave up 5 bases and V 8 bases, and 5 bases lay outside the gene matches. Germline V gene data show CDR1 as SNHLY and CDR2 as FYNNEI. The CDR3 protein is CASGGTANEKLFF. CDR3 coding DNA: TGTGCCAGCGGGGGGACAGCGAATGAAAAACTGTTTTTT.

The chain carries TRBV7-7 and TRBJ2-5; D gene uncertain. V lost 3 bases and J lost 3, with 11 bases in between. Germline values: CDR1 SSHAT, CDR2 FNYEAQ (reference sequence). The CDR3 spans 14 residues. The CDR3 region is CASSFVGAKETQYF. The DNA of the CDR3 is TGTGCCAGCAGCTTCGTTGGAGCGAAAGAGACCCAGTACTTC.

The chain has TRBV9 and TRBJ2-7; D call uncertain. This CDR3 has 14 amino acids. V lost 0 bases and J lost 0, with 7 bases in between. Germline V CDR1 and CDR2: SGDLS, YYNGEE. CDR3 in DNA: TGTGCCAGCAGCGTAGGAGGCTTCTCCTACGAGCAGTACTTC. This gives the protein CASSVGGFSYEQYF.

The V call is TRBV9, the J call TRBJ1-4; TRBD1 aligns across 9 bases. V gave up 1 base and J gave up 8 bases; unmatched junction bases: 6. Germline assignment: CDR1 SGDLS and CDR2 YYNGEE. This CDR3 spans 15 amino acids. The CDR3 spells CASSVSGTGREKLFF. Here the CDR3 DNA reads TGTGCCAGCAGCGTATCGGGGACAGGGCGGGAAAAACTGTTTTTT.

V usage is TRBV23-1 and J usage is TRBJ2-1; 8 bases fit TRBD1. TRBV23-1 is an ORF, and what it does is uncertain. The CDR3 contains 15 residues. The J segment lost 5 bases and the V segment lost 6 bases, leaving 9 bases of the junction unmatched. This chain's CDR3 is CASSLETGEDNEQFF. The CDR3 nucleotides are TGCGCCAGCAGCCTAGAGACAGGGGAAGACAATGAGCAGTTCTTC.

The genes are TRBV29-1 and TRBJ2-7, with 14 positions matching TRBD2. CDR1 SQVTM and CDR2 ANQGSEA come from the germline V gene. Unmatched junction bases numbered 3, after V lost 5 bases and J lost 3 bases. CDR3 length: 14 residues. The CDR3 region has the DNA TGCAGCGTTCGACTAGCGGGAGGGTACTACGAGCAGTACTTC. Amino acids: CSVRLAGGYYEQYF.

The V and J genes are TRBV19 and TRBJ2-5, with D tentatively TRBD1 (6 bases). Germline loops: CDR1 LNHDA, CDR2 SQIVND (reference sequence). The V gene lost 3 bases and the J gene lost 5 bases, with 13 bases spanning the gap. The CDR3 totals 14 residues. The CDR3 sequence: CASSISRGMETQYF. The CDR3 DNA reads TGTGCCAGTAGTATTAGTAGGGGGATGGAGACCCAGTACTTC.

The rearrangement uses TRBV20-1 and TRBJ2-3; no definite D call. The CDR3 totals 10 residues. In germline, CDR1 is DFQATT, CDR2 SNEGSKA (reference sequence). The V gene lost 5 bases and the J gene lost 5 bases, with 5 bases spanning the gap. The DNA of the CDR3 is TGCAGTGCTTCTTTAGATACGCAGTATTTT. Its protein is CSASLDTQYF.

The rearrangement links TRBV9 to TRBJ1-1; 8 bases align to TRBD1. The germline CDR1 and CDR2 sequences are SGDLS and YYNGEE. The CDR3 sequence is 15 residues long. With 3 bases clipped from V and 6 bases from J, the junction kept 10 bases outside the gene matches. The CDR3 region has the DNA TGTGCCAGCAGCGGGACAGGGACCTCGGGCGCTGAAGCTTTCTTT. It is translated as CASSGTGTSGAEAFF.

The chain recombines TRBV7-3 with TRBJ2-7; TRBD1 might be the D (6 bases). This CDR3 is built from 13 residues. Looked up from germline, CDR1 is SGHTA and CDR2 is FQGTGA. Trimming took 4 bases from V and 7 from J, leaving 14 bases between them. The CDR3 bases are TGTGCCAGCAGCTGGGTGGGGGCAGGGGAGCAGTACTTC. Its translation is CASSWVGAGEQYF.

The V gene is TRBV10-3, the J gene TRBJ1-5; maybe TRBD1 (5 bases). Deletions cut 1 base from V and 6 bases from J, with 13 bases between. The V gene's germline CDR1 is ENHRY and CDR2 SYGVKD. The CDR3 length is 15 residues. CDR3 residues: CAISEYGGGGQPQHF. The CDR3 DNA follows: TGTGCCATCAGTGAGTACGGGGGAGGCGGTCAGCCCCAGCATTTT.

This CDR3 reads CASSQGPTSGNEQFF. The CDR3 DNA reads TGTGCCAGCAGCCAAGGCCCGACTAGCGGCAATGAGCAGTTCTTC. The J gene is TRBJ2-1, the V gene TRBV3-1 (or the pseudogene TRBV3-2); 9 nucleotides align to TRBD2. Looked up from germline, CDR1 is LGHDT and CDR2 is YNNKEL (reference sequence). Trimming removed 1 base from V and 6 bases from J; junction bases left unmatched: 4. There are 15 residues in the CDR3.

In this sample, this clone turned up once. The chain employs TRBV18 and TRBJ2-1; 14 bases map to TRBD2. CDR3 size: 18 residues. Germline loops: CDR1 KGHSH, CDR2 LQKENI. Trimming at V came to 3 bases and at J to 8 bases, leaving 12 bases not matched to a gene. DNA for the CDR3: TGTGCCAGCTCACCCCTCCCCGGGACTAGCGGGAGACGTGATGAGCAGTTCTTC. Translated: CASSPLPGTSGRRDEQFF.

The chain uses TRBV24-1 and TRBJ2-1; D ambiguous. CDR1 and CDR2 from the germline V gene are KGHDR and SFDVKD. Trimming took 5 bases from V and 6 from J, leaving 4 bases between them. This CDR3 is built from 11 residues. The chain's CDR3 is CATSGGNEQFF. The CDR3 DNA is TGTGCCACCAGTGGCGGCAATGAGCAGTTCTTC.